This T cell receptor (beta chain) was sequenced in a study of T cell responses to AZD1222 COVID-19 vaccine. Points from the study as a whole: Donors were chiefly white British, with a greater number of females, and clonal diversity was perhaps underestimated. Spike regions recognized by vaccine-associated CD4 TCRs spanned the protein, led by 160-218 and 743-854. When two AZD1222 doses had been given, Spike-specific TCR breadth and depth rose.

The protocol was immunoSEQ multiplex PCR, while the TCRdb copy is restricted to in-frame clones and leaves out a portion. This table has approximately 71,000 clones, about 80% appearing once. This CDR3 is 15 amino acids long. With V trimmed by 2 bases and J by 7 bases, 11 bases remained unmatched. Per germline, CDR1 SGHDN and CDR2 FVKESK. Of note for this clone: Its antigen is as yet unknown.

The chain employs TRBV14 and TRBJ2-7, with 7 bases that match TRBD1. The TCR originated in an adult in good health. The source was peripheral blood, collected on day 0 of AZD1222 vaccination. The CDR3 DNA sequence: TGTGCCAGCAGCCAATATCGGGGACAGAGAGGAGAGCAGTACTTC. Protein: CASSQYRGQRGEQYF. Using reference TRBV14 and TRBJ2-7 for the parts outside the CDR3, the full variable domain is EAGVTQFPSHSVIEKGQTVTLRCDPISGHDNLYWYRRVMGKEIKFLLHFVKESKQDESGMPNNRFLAERTGGTYSTLKVQPAELEDSGVYFCASSQYRGQRGEQYFGPGTRLTVT.